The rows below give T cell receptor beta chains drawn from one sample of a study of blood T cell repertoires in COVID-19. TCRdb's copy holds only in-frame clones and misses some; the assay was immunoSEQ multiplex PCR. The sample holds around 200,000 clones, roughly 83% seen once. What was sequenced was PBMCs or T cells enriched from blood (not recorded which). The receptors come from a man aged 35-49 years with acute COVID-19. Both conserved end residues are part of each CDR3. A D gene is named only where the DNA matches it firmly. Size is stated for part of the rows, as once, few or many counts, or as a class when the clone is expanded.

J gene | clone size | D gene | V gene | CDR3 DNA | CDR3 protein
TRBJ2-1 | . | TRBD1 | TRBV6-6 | TGTGCCAGCAGTTACTCCACGACAGGGGTCAACAATGAGCAGTTCTTC | CASSYSTTGVNNEQFF
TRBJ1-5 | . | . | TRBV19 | TGTGCCAGTATGGGCCTAGGGACTCCTTATCAGCCCCAGCATTTT | CASMGLGTPYQPQHF
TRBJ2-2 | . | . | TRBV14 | TGTGCCAGCAGCCGTTACAGGAGGAACACCGGGGAGCTGTTTTTT | CASSRYRRNTGELFF
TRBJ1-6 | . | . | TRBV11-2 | TGTGCCAGCAGCTTAGAGCCAGGGGCAGTTTCACCCCTCCACTTT | CASSLEPGAVSPLHF
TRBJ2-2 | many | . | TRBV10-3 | TGTGCCACACGCGATTCCACAGGGTCCGGGGAGCTGTTTTTT | CATRDSTGSGELFF
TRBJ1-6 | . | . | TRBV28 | TGTGCCAGCCTTGTAGGACAGTTCTATAATTCACCCCTCCACTTT | CASLVGQFYNSPLHF
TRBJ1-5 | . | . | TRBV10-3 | TGTGCCATCAGTGAGTCGGGAGATTTTAGCAATCAGCCCCAGCATTTT | CAISESGDFSNQPQHF
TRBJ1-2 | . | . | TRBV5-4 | TGTGCCAGCAGGAGTAATATGCTCAGGCTCGATGGCTACACCTTC | CASRSNMLRLDGYTF
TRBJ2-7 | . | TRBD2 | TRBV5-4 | TGTGCCAGCAGCGCATCCTCGACCGGGACTATCTTAAGTGAGCAGTACTTC | CASSASSTGTILSEQYF
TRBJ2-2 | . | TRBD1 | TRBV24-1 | TGTGCCACCAGTGATTGGGGGACAGGGGTTACCGGGGAGCTGTTTTTT | CATSDWGTGVTGELFF
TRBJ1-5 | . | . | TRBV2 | TGTGCCAGCAGCGTCAGGGTCGGTCAGCCCCAGCATTTT | CASSVRVGQPQHF
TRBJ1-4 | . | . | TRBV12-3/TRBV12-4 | TGTGCCAGCAGTTTAAGTCCAGGGGAAAAACTGTTTTTT | CASSLSPGEKLFF
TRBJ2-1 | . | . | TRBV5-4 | TGTGCCAGCAGTCCCACTAGCAGCGCATCCTACAATGAGCAGTTCTTC | CASSPTSSASYNEQFF
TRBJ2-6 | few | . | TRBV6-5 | TGTGCCAGCAGTTATGACAGGTCTGGGGCCAACGTCCTGACTTTC | CASSYDRSGANVLTF
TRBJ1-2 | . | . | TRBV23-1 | TGCGCCAGCAGTCAATCGATTGAGCAGGGGCGCAAGTCCAGCTATGGCTACACCTTC | CASSQSIEQGRKSSYGYTF